This TCR beta chain was captured by sequencing in a study of tumor-infiltrating lymphocytes in primary liver carcinoma. Germline V gene data show CDR1 as SGHDT and CDR2 as YYEEEE. The CDR3 is 15 amino acids. Study-wide points: Top clones occupying all five tumor regions numbered only about 7.5-25%.

RNA and DNA were co-extracted from about 19-30 mg of unsorted bulk tissue. Patients showed chronic HBV infection and an absence of prior treatment. The study found over 75% viable tumor cells in every tumor sample. This clonotype occurred a few times. Its target is not known. At one end, the junction sequence differs from germline, possibly due to a read error. cDNA specific to TCR beta was made from 500 to 650 ng of total RNA, with a constant-region primer employed for priming. Generation of the TCR beta libraries relied on three nested multiplex PCR rounds using slightly modified ARM-PCR. Use of TRBV1-TRBV30 forward primers with a C-beta reverse primer characterized the first two PCR rounds, which lasted around 11 cycles each. TCRdb re-derived calls from the multiplex PCR reads in MiXCR, one entry per CDR3 protein. The sample lists roughly 25,000 distinct CDR3 sequences, roughly three quarters seen once, with about 32% in the top ten.

This chain joins TRBV5-6 and TRBJ2-2; D unresolved. This TCR was sampled from a woman in her twenties or thirties with primary liver carcinoma and hepatitis B virus infection. Sequences were obtained from liver tumor tissue from sampling region 5. Subset denoted: tumor region T5, tumor centre. The CDR3 sequence: CTSSLAPRVTGELFF. The CDR3 bases are TGTACCAGCAGTTTGGCACCCAGAGTCACCGGAGAGTTGTTTTTT. Full variable domain (outside the CDR3, taken from reference TRBV5-6 and TRBJ2-2): DAGVTQSPTHLIKTRGQQVTLRCSPKSGHDTVSWYQQALGQGPQFIFQYYEEEERQRGNFPDRFSGHQFPNYSSELNVNALLLGDSALYLCTSSLAPRVTGELFFGEGSRLTVL.